Listed below are T cell receptor beta chains from one sample, sequenced in a study of T-cell reconstitution after alpha-beta-depleted transplantation in children. TCRdb re-derived calls from the PCR reads in MiXCR, one entry per CDR3 protein. The sample contains about 240,000 distinct CDR3 sequences, about 25% of which appear only once. Source: PBMCs, taken before TCRalphabeta/CD19-depleted stem cell transplant. The receptors here all came from a girl aged 2 to 10 with Fanconi anemia, due to receive a stem cell transplant. Both conserved end residues are part of each CDR3. The D gene is left open where the match is weak. The size of a clone is reported for some rows only, either as once, few or many, or as a class for expanded clones.

CDR3 length	V gene	J gene	clone size	D gene	CDR3 protein	CDR3 DNA
15	TRBV25-1	TRBJ1-1	many	NA	CASSEYRDKTPEAFF	TGTGCCAGCAGTGAATATCGAGACAAGACGCCTGAAGCTTTCTTT
15	TRBV18	TRBJ1-6	many	NA	CASSWDTKSDSPLHF	TGTGCCAGCTCCTGGGACACTAAATCGGACTCACCCCTCCACTTT
14	TRBV6-5	TRBJ2-1	many	NA	CASSRGWSYNEQFF	TGTGCCAGCAGTCGAGGATGGTCCTACAATGAGCAGTTCTTC
14	TRBV28	TRBJ2-1	few	NA	CASSPILPLNEQFF	TGTGCCAGCAGTCCTATCCTACCCCTCAATGAGCAGTTCTTC
16	TRBV20-1	TRBJ1-5	few	NA	CSARDPHRVHNQPQHF	TGCAGTGCTAGAGATCCCCACAGGGTCCACAATCAGCCCCAGCATTTT
14	TRBV6-5	TRBJ2-3	NA	NA	CASSYVASTDTQYF	TGTGCCAGCAGTTACGTGGCTAGCACAGATACGCAGTATTTT
15	TRBV5-3	TRBJ2-1	NA	TRBD2	CARSLPRGVYNEQFF	TGTGCCAGAAGCTTGCCGCGGGGGGTTTACAATGAGCAGTTCTTC
18	TRBV4-2	TRBJ2-1	NA	TRBD2	CASSHGIRGLAGRNEQFF	TGTGCCAGCAGCCACGGTATCCGGGGACTAGCGGGACGCAATGAGCAGTTCTTC
19	TRBV20-1	TRBJ2-5	many	TRBD2	CSARDRGLAGGSFYETQYF	TGCAGTGCTAGAGACCGAGGACTAGCGGGGGGCTCGTTTTACGAGACCCAGTACTTC
15	TRBV29-1	TRBJ2-3	few	TRBD2	CSAPSAGGGTDTQYF	TGCAGCGCCCCGTCAGCGGGAGGTGGCACAGATACGCAGTATTTT
14	TRBV20-1	TRBJ2-7	NA	NA	CSAMGRGRAYEQYF	TGCAGTGCTATGGGTAGGGGGAGGGCCTACGAGCAGTACTTC
15	TRBV4-2	TRBJ1-2	many	NA	CASSQHTPVESFYTF	TGTGCCAGCAGCCAGCATACCCCAGTTGAGTCGTTCTACACCTTC
15	TRBV11-2	TRBJ2-5	few	NA	CASTVTRDTKETQYF	TGTGCCAGCACGGTGACGAGGGACACCAAAGAGACCCAGTACTTC
14	TRBV20-1	TRBJ2-1	NA	TRBD2	CSATGLAGVNEQFF	TGCAGTGCTACGGGACTAGCGGGGGTCAATGAGCAGTTCTTC
17	TRBV5-1	TRBJ2-7	NA	NA	CASSLRGAGSGPYEQYF	TGCGCCAGCAGCTTAAGGGGGGCAGGGTCAGGACCGTACGAGCAGTACTTC
16	TRBV6-5	TRBJ2-1	many	TRBD2	CASSYMWTSEDNEQFF	TGTGCCAGCAGTTACATGTGGACTAGCGAAGACAATGAGCAGTTCTTC
13	TRBV3-1	TRBJ1-3	NA	NA	CASSPGDGNTIYF	TGTGCCAGTTCTCCAGGCGACGGAAACACCATATATTTT
13	TRBV6-2/TRBV6-3	TRBJ1-2	NA	NA	CASYGREFYGYTF	TGTGCCAGCTACGGTCGGGAGTTCTATGGCTACACCTTC
14	TRBV11-3	TRBJ2-3	few	NA	CASSPGTPQDTQYF	TGTGCCAGCAGCCCAGGGACTCCGCAGGATACGCAGTATTTT
13	TRBV10-3	TRBJ2-5	few	TRBD2	CAISVAGEETQYF	TGTGCCATCAGTGTAGCGGGAGAGGAGACCCAGTACTTC
20	TRBV28	TRBJ2-1	NA	TRBD2	CASSGTGTSPFLSSYNEQFF	TGTGCCAGCAGTGGGACCGGGACTAGCCCATTTTTAAGCTCCTACAATGAGCAGTTCTTC
13	TRBV29-1	TRBJ2-5	NA	NA	CSVEDEVGETQYF	TGCAGCGTTGAAGATGAGGTGGGGGAGACCCAGTACTTC
19	TRBV18	TRBJ2-6	few	NA	CASSLLDREGHSGANVLTF	TGTGCCAGCTCACTACTCGACAGGGAGGGACACTCTGGGGCCAACGTCCTGACTTTC
13	TRBV29-1	TRBJ2-7	NA	TRBD2	CSVVSRLAAEQYF	TGCAGCGTTGTTTCTAGACTAGCGGCCGAGCAGTACTTC
13	TRBV5-1	TRBJ2-7	NA	NA	CASSLVSGAEQYF	TGCGCCAGCAGCTTGGTTTCCGGGGCCGAGCAGTACTTC
14	TRBV3-1	TRBJ2-7	many	NA	CASSQDYLYYEQYF	TGTGCCAGCAGCCAAGATTACTTATACTACGAGCAGTACTTC
14	TRBV20-1	TRBJ2-3	NA	NA	CSARFAGRTDTQYF	TGCAGTGCTAGATTTGCGGGCCGCACAGATACGCAGTATTTT
16	TRBV5-5	TRBJ2-1	NA	NA	CASGGETGMDYNEQFF	TGTGCCAGCGGGGGAGAAACAGGGATGGACTACAATGAGCAGTTCTTC
15	TRBV19	TRBJ2-1	medium-sized	TRBD1	CASSIVGTGASEQFF	TGTGCCAGTAGTATTGTGGGGACAGGAGCGAGTGAGCAGTTCTTC
12	TRBV10-2	TRBJ1-2	many	NA	CASSGADYGYTF	TGCGCCAGCTCGGGGGCGGACTATGGCTACACCTTC
13	TRBV28	TRBJ2-7	many	TRBD1	CASRRDRAYEQYF	TGTGCCAGCAGACGGGACAGGGCCTACGAGCAGTACTTC
15	TRBV20-1	TRBJ2-1	NA	TRBD2	CSAGGSGSTYNEQFF	TGCAGTGCTGGAGGAAGCGGGAGTACGTACAATGAGCAGTTCTTC
11	TRBV6-2/TRBV6-3	TRBJ2-7	many	NA	CASSHHYEQYF	TGTGCCAGCAGTCACCACTACGAGCAGTACTTC
17	TRBV6-4	TRBJ1-1	NA	NA	CASSDPRSNAGRTEAFF	TGTGCCAGCAGTGACCCGAGATCTAATGCGGGAAGGACTGAAGCTTTCTTT
12	TRBV28	TRBJ2-7	few	NA	CASSPPAGEQYF	TGTGCCAGCAGTCCCCCGGCAGGCGAGCAGTACTTC
14	TRBV20-1	TRBJ2-1	few	NA	CSARVAETYNEQFF	TGCAGTGCTAGGGTAGCGGAGACCTACAATGAGCAGTTCTTC
15	TRBV12-3/TRBV12-4	TRBJ2-5	many	NA	CASSLIGTNQETQYF	TGTGCCAGCAGTTTAATCGGGACAAACCAAGAGACCCAGTACTTC
14	TRBV7-3	TRBJ2-1	NA	NA	CASSPAGHDNEQFF	TGTGCCAGCAGCCCAGCGGGCCACGACAATGAGCAGTTCTTC
16	TRBV9	TRBJ2-3	few	TRBD2	CASSLTAGVAKDTQYF	TGTGCCAGCAGCTTAACAGCGGGAGTCGCGAAGGATACGCAGTATTTT
17	TRBV5-1	TRBJ2-3	NA	TRBD2	CASSLAWGLAGADTQYF	TGCGCCAGCAGCTTGGCCTGGGGACTAGCGGGAGCCGATACGCAGTATTTT
11	TRBV20-1	TRBJ2-7	many	NA	CSARGVHEQYF	TGCAGTGCTAGGGGTGTCCACGAGCAGTACTTC
16	TRBV10-3	TRBJ2-5	NA	TRBD2	CAISELLRGVQETQYF	TGTGCCATCAGTGAGTTGCTGCGGGGGGTCCAAGAGACCCAGTACTTC
15	TRBV20-1	TRBJ2-6	many	NA	CSVQKTFAGANVLTF	TGCAGTGTACAGAAGACCTTCGCTGGGGCCAACGTCCTGACTTTC
15	TRBV27	TRBJ2-5	many	TRBD2	CASRIIWGGKETQYF	TGTGCCAGCAGGATTATTTGGGGGGGAAAAGAGACCCAGTACTTC
13	TRBV20-1	TRBJ2-1	NA	TRBD2	CSAPSGTMNEQFF	TGCAGTGCCCCTAGCGGGACAATGAATGAGCAGTTCTTC
17	TRBV20-1	TRBJ2-4	many	TRBD2	CSASMSSGGTSKNIQYF	TGCAGTGCTAGTATGTCTAGCGGGGGAACTTCCAAAAACATTCAGTACTTC
18	TRBV6-2/TRBV6-3	TRBJ2-7	NA	TRBD1	CASSWGPTSGQGRNEQYF	TGTGCCAGCAGTTGGGGCCCTACTTCCGGACAGGGGAGGAACGAGCAGTACTTC
16	TRBV20-1	TRBJ1-2	many	TRBD1	CSASRPPGQGNYGYTF	TGCAGTGCTAGTAGGCCCCCGGGACAGGGAAACTATGGCTACACCTTC
15	TRBV10-3	TRBJ2-2	NA	TRBD1	CATPGQGGSTGELFF	TGTGCCACCCCAGGACAAGGGGGCTCCACCGGGGAGCTGTTTTTT
19	TRBV11-2	TRBJ2-7	NA	TRBD2	CASSFPGLAGGRSSYEQYF	TGTGCCAGCAGCTTTCCGGGACTAGCGGGAGGGCGGAGCTCCTACGAGCAGTACTTC
18	TRBV20-1	TRBJ2-7	few	TRBD2	CSASLFGTSGPGRREQYF	TGCAGTGCTAGTCTCTTTGGGACTAGCGGGCCTGGGCGCCGCGAGCAGTACTTC
15	TRBV21-1	TRBJ2-7	NA	NA	CASSKLGATTYEQYF	TGTGCCAGCAGCAAATTGGGGGCCACCACCTACGAGCAGTACTTC
18	TRBV20-1	TRBJ2-5	NA	TRBD2	CSARVLAEGSGTGETQYF	TGCAGTGCTAGAGTCTTAGCTGAGGGTAGCGGGACTGGAGAGACCCAGTACTTC
18	TRBV12-3/TRBV12-4	TRBJ2-3	few	TRBD2	CASSFPVAGGPGTDTQYF	TGTGCCAGCAGTTTTCCCGTAGCGGGGGGGCCTGGCACAGATACGCAGTATTTT
13	TRBV6-1	TRBJ2-5	NA	NA	CASSRGLQETQYF	TGTGCCAGCAGTCGAGGACTACAAGAGACCCAGTACTTC
11	TRBV20-1	TRBJ2-7	many	NA	CSASGPGKQYF	TGCAGTGCTAGTGGACCGGGGAAGCAGTACTTC
15	TRBV27	TRBJ1-3	NA	NA	CASKEFPVSGNTIYF	TGTGCCAGCAAGGAGTTCCCCGTCTCTGGAAACACCATATATTTT
18	TRBV12-3/TRBV12-4	TRBJ2-5	NA	NA	CASSLALGRGGTQETQYF	TGTGCCAGCAGTTTAGCGTTGGGCAGGGGAGGCACACAAGAGACCCAGTACTTC